Below, 27 T cell receptor beta chains from the same sample are listed, as sequenced in a study of blood T cell repertoires in COVID-19. Sequencing used immunoSEQ multiplex PCR; TCRdb keeps in-frame clones, though not all of them. The sample consists of approximately 180,000 clones, over 75% of them appearing once. The sample comprised peripheral blood. Every receptor here comes from a woman of 80 years or more with acute or convalescent COVID-19.

The chain has TRBV7-9 and TRBJ2-7, with 8 bases matching TRBD2. This CDR3 region has 16 residues. Germline V CDR1 and CDR2: SEHNR, FQNEAQ (reference sequence). J lost 7 bases, V lost 3 bases, and 14 bases had no gene match. The CDR3 reads CASSFGRGGDIKEQYF. The CDR3 DNA reads TGTGCCAGCAGCTTCGGACGGGGGGGCGATATCAAAGAGCAGTACTTC.

The chain is built from TRBV11-3 and TRBJ2-1, with 8 bases aligning to TRBD1. This CDR3 contains 17 residues. Germline V gives CDR1 SGHNT, CDR2 YENEEA. Losses at the gene ends were 5 bases for V and 2 bases for J; bases not matched to a gene: 11. CDR3 protein: CASSLDSGTGPYNEQFF. The CDR3, as DNA: TGTGCCAGCAGCCTTGACTCTGGGACAGGCCCCTACAATGAGCAGTTCTTC.

The chain couples TRBV19 to TRBJ2-1; 9 bases fit TRBD1. The CDR3 is 12 residues long. Germline V gives CDR1 LNHDA, CDR2 SQIVND (reference sequence). Trimming took 7 bases from V and 6 from J; bases not matched to a gene: 1. In DNA, the CDR3 is TGTGCCAGTAAGGGACAGGGCAATGAGCAGTTCTTC. This translates into CASKGQGNEQFF.

J is TRBJ1-5 and V is TRBV18; TRBD1 matches 7 bases. CDR1 and CDR2 from the germline V gene are KGHSH and LQKENI. This CDR3 region has 14 residues. Trimming removed 4 bases from V and 7 bases from J; junction bases left unmatched: 7. The CDR3 sequence: CASSLSGGSQPQHF. The CDR3, as DNA: TGTGCCAGCTCACTCTCAGGGGGTAGCCAGCCCCAGCATTTT.

This chain uses TRBV5-1 with TRBJ2-3; weak D call: TRBD2 (6 bases). The CDR3 extends over 14 amino acids. The V gene's germline CDR1 is SGHRS and CDR2 YFSETQ. Trimming stripped 0 bases from V and 5 bases from J, with 10 bases between. The CDR3 spells CASSLGTTKDTQYF. In DNA, the CDR3 is TGCGCCAGCAGCTTGGGGACTACAAAAGATACGCAGTATTTT.

This chain links TRBV30 with TRBJ1-5, with D unresolved. The CDR3 consists of 16 residues. Germline CDR1 GTSNPN, CDR2 SVGIG (reference sequence). The V gene lost 3 bases and the J gene lost 3 bases, with 18 bases spanning the gap. CDR3: CAWSVGVSANNQPQHF. CDR3 DNA sequence: TGTGCCTGGAGCGTCGGGGTATCGGCTAACAATCAGCCCCAGCATTTT.

The V call is TRBV7-2, the J call TRBJ1-1; D unclear. From germline, CDR1 is SGHTA and CDR2 FQGNSA. The CDR3 contains 15 residues. V lost 1 base to trimming and J lost 0 bases, with 9 bases between them. The CDR3 DNA follows: TGTGCCAGCAGCTTAGTCCCAGACTTGAACACTGAAGCTTTCTTT. Amino acids: CASSLVPDLNTEAFF.

The chain joins TRBV7-2 to TRBJ2-1, with 12 bases aligning to TRBD2. The CDR3 runs 15 residues. V dropped 5 bases and J dropped 6; count of bases not matched to a gene: 5. CDR1 is SGHTA and CDR2 is FQGNSA in the germline V gene. CDR3 nucleotides: TGTGCCAGCAGCCCCGGACTAGCGGGGACCAATGAGCAGTTCTTC. It codes for CASSPGLAGTNEQFF.

A word on this clone: Other DNA sequences in the same sample also yield this CDR3. The chain couples TRBV20-1 to TRBJ2-7; weak D call: TRBD2 (5 bases). V shed 3 bases and J shed 5 bases, with 8 bases lying between them. The CDR3 consists of 11 residues. CDR1 DFQATT and CDR2 SNEGSKA come from the germline V gene (reference sequence). The CDR3 reads CSASSGHEQYF. In DNA, the CDR3 is TGCAGTGCTAGCAGCGGTCACGAGCAGTACTTC.

The CDR3 loop is CASSPGYVNTGELFF. CDR3 DNA: TGTGCCAGCAGCCCCGGGTACGTTAACACCGGGGAGCTGTTTTTT. The J gene is TRBJ2-2, the V gene TRBV3-1 (or the pseudogene TRBV3-2), with D unresolved. The CDR3 covers 15 residues. The germline CDR1 and CDR2 sequences are LGHDT and YNNKEL (reference sequence). The V and J ends lost 4 bases and 2 bases respectively, with 11 bases between them.

This chain connects TRBV5-1 to TRBJ2-5, with 16 bases fitting TRBD2. CDR1 and CDR2 (germline): SGHRS, YFSETQ. Trimming took 4 bases from V and 5 from J; bases not matched to a gene: 8. The CDR3 has 17 residues. As DNA, the CDR3 is TGCGCCAGCAGCCAAGGGACTAGCGGGAGGGCCGGGGAGACCCAGTACTTC. It yields the protein CASSQGTSGRAGETQYF.

The chain recombines TRBV6-5 with TRBJ1-2, with D maybe TRBD1 (6 bases). The CDR3 runs to 12 residues. V lost 10 bases, J lost 7 bases, and 16 bases lay in between. Germline CDR1 MNHEY, CDR2 SVGAGI. The CDR3, as DNA: TGTGCCACCTCTTGGGGGCTAGGTGGCTACACCTTC. Amino acids: CATSWGLGGYTF.

The chain couples TRBV10-3 to TRBJ2-1; D is possibly TRBD2 (5 bases). This CDR3 has 12 residues. CDR1 is ENHRY and CDR2 is SYGVKD in the germline V gene. The ends were cut back, 4 bases at V and 9 bases at J, with 10 bases in the middle. The CDR3 DNA sequence: TGTGCCATCAGTGTTACTAGTACTGAGCAGTTCTTC. Protein sequence: CAISVTSTEQFF.

This clone has a single count. CDR3 region: CASSNTGGRNSPLHF. The CDR3 DNA is TGTGCCAGCAGCAACACAGGGGGCAGGAATTCACCCCTCCACTTT. The rearrangement joins TRBV7-2 to TRBJ1-6; 9 bases fit TRBD1. The CDR3 spans 15 residues. Unmatched junction bases numbered 6, after V lost 5 bases and J lost 7 bases. Germline loops: CDR1 SGHTA, CDR2 FQGNSA.

The genes are TRBV15 and TRBJ2-7; 11 bases are shared with TRBD2. Per germline, CDR1 LNHNV and CDR2 YYDKDF (reference sequence). The CDR3 consists of 16 residues. Trimming removed 2 bases from V and 4 bases from J; junction bases left unmatched: 7. The CDR3 DNA sequence: TGTGCCACCAGCAGAAGTAGCGGGAGGGCCGGGTACGAGCAGTACTTC. It encodes CATSRSSGRAGYEQYF.

This rearrangement joins TRBV7-2 to TRBJ1-2; D is unresolved. The CDR3 runs 11 residues. Germline V gene data show CDR1 as SGHTA and CDR2 as FQGNSA. V gave up 4 bases and J gave up 3 bases, with 3 bases separating them. CDR3 DNA: TGTGCCAGCAGCTCCTACTATGGCTACACCTTC. This encodes CASSSYYGYTF.

This chain links TRBV4-1 with TRBJ1-2; a weak D match, TRBD1 (6 bases). Trimming pared 5 bases from V and 4 bases from J, leaving 17 bases between. Germline lookup yields CDR1 MGHRA and CDR2 YSYEKL. The CDR3 sequence is 15 residues long. CDR3 protein: CASSKPGQHLYGYTF. The CDR3 bases are TGCGCCAGCAGCAAACCCGGACAGCACCTCTATGGCTACACCTTC.

The chain employs TRBV6-1 and TRBJ1-2; 8 nucleotides match TRBD1. Germline CDR1 reads MNHNS; CDR2 reads SASEGT. Germline trimming cut 4 bases from V and 3 bases from J; bases unmatched to any gene: 16. The CDR3 length is 18 residues. CDR3 in DNA: TGTGCCAGCAGTGCACAAGTATCGGACAGGGTATTAGACTATGGCTACACCTTC. It codes for CASSAQVSDRVLDYGYTF.

The chain combines TRBV27 with TRBJ2-1; the match to TRBD2 covers 7 bases. Unmatched junction bases numbered 2, after V lost 5 bases and J lost 1 base. This CDR3 spans 14 amino acids. Germline CDR1 reads MNHEY; CDR2 reads SMNVEV (reference sequence). The CDR3 protein is CASSRGGSYNEQFF. DNA of the CDR3: TGTGCCAGCAGTCGCGGGGGTTCCTACAATGAGCAGTTCTTC.

J is TRBJ1-4 and V is TRBV9; D perhaps matches TRBD1 (5 bases). CDR3 length: 17 residues. Germline CDR1 SGDLS, CDR2 YYNGEE. V lost 0 bases, J lost 3 bases, and 15 bases lay in between. CDR3 residues: CASSVGGGTLPNEKLFF. The CDR3 bases are TGTGCCAGCAGCGTAGGGGGTGGGACTCTACCTAATGAAAAACTGTTTTTT.

J is TRBJ2-5 and V is TRBV5-4; D gene ambiguous. With 1 base removed from V and 1 base from J, the gap between germline ends came to 5 bases. The V gene's germline CDR1 is SGHNT and CDR2 YYREEE (reference sequence). CDR3 length: 13 residues. CDR3 residues: CASSLTVQETQYF. The CDR3, as DNA: TGTGCCAGCAGCTTGACAGTCCAAGAGACCCAGTACTTC.

This chain connects TRBV6-4 to TRBJ1-5, with a possible D match to TRBD1 (6 bases). There are 15 residues in the CDR3. V was shortened by 4 bases and J by 6 bases, with 16 bases between the two germline ends. Germline loops: CDR1 MRHNA, CDR2 SNTAGT. CDR3 coding DNA: TGTGCCAGCAGTGGGCTATTCAGGGGTGGTCAGCCCCAGCATTTT. This sequence encodes CASSGLFRGGQPQHF.

The genes are TRBV19 and TRBJ2-7; D is possibly TRBD1 (5 bases). The CDR3 has 14 residues. Germline V lookup: CDR1 LNHDA, CDR2 SQIVND (reference sequence). Deletions cut 2 bases from V and 2 bases from J, with 10 bases between. As DNA, the CDR3 is TGTGCCAGTAGTATATCCCTAGGGGCCTACGAGCAGTACTTC. Encoded protein: CASSISLGAYEQYF.

In its sample, this clone was seen a few times. Other nucleotide sequences in the sample specify the same CDR3. This chain connects TRBV5-1 to TRBJ2-6, with D uncertain. V dropped 2 bases and J dropped 0 bases, with 6 bases sitting between them. CDR1 and CDR2 (germline): SGHRS, YFSETQ. The CDR3 extends over 15 amino acids. The CDR3 nucleotides read TGCGCCAGCAGCTTATCAGGCTCTGGGGCCAACGTCCTGACTTTC. Translated: CASSLSGSGANVLTF.

V is TRBV7-8 and J is TRBJ2-3; D is possibly TRBD2 (6 bases). In germline, CDR1 is SGHVS, CDR2 FQNEAQ. Trimming stripped 6 bases from V and 3 bases from J, with 13 bases between. This CDR3 has 14 residues. The CDR3 is CASSRPRGTDTQYF. CDR3 sequence (DNA): TGTGCCAGCAGTCGCCCCCGGGGGACAGATACGCAGTATTTT. Full variable domain (missing parts from reference TRBV7-8 and TRBJ2-3): GAGVSQSPRYKVAKRGQDVALRCDPISGHVSLFWYQQALGQGPEFLTYFQNEAQLDKSGLPSDRFFAERPEGSVSTLKIQRTQQEDSAVYLCASSRPRGTDTQYFGPGTRLTVL.

The rearrangement joins TRBV7-6 to TRBJ2-7; 7 bases agree with TRBD1. CDR3 length equals 15 residues. The trim removed 5 bases at V and 5 bases at J, leaving 12 bases unmatched. CDR1 is SGHVS and CDR2 is FNYEAQ in the germline V gene. CDR3 nucleotides: TGTGCCAGCAGCAAGGGGGCAGGGGTTGGCAACGAGCAGTACTTC. It specifies CASSKGAGVGNEQYF.

In DNA, the CDR3 is TGTGCCAGCAGCCAAGTTTGGCAGGCTGAAGCTTTCTTT. Protein: CASSQVWQAEAFF. The gene calls are TRBV14 and TRBJ1-1; D is undetermined. The germline V and J ends were trimmed by 1 base and 6 bases, with 9 bases remaining between them. This CDR3 spans 13 amino acids. CDR1 is SGHDN and CDR2 is FVKESK in the germline V gene.